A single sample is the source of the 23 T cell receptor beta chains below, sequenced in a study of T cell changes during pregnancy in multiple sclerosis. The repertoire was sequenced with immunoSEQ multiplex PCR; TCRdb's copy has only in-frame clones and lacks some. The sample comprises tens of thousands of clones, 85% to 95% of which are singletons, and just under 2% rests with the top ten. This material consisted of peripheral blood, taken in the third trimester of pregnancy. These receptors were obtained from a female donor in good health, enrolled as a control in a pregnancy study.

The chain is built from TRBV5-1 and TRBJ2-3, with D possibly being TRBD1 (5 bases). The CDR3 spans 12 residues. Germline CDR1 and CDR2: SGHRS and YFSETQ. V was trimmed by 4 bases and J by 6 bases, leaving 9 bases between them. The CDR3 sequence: CASSDSRDTQYF. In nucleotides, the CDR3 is TGCGCCAGCAGCGACAGCCGCGATACGCAGTATTTT.

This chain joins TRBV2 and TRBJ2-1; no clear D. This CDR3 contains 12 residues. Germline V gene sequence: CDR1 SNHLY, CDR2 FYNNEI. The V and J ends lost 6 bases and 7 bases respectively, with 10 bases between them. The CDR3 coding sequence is TGTGCCAGCAGCATCGGTTGGAATGAGCAGTTCTTC. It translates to CASSIGWNEQFF.

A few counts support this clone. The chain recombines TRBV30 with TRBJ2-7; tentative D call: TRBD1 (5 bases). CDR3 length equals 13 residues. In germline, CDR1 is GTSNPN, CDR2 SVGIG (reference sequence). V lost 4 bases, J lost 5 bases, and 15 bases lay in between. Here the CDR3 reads CAWKQGIFNEQYF. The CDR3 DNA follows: TGTGCCTGGAAGCAGGGTATATTCAACGAGCAGTACTTC.

CDR3 sequence reads: CASSQDFGGVTDTQYF. CDR3 nucleotides: TGCGCCAGCAGCCAAGATTTTGGAGGGGTAACAGATACGCAGTATTTT. The chain joins TRBV4-3 to TRBJ2-3; a possible D gene is TRBD2 (6 bases). Trimming took off 0 bases at V and 3 bases at J, with 13 bases between the two ends. The CDR3 runs 16 residues. From germline, CDR1 is LGHNA and CDR2 YSLEER.

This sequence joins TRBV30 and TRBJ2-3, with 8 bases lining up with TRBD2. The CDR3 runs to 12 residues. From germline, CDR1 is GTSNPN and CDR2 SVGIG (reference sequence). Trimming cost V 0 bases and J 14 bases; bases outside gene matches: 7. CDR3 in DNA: TGTGCCTGGAGTGTTGAAAGCGGGGGCCCGTATTTT. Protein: CAWSVESGGPYF.

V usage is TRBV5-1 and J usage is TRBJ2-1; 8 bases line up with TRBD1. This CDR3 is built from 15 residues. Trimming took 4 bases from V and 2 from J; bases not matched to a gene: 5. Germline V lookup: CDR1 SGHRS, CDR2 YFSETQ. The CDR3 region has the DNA TGCGCCAGCAGCGCCGGGACAGGAACCTACAATGAGCAGTTCTTC. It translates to CASSAGTGTYNEQFF.

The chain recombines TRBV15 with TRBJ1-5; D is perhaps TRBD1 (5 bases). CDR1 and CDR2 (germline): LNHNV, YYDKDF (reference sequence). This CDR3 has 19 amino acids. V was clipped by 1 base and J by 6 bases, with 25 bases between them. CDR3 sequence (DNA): TGTGCCACCAGCAGAGGAGAAAGACAGAGGCCTTTGTTTTTTCAGCCCCAGCATTTT. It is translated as CATSRGERQRPLFFQPQHF.

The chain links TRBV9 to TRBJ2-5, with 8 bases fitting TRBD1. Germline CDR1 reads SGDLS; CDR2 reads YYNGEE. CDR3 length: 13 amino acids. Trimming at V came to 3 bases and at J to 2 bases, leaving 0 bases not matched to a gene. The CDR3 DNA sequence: TGTGCCAGCAGCGGACAGGGGCAAGAGACCCAGTACTTC. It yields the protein CASSGQGQETQYF.

The CDR3 here is CASSPQQEGPYEQYF. In nucleotides, the CDR3 is TGTGCCAGCTCACCCCAACAGGAGGGACCCTACGAGCAGTACTTC. The chain recombines TRBV18 with TRBJ2-7, with D perhaps TRBD2 (6 bases). Germline V gene sequence: CDR1 KGHSH, CDR2 LQKENI. CDR3 length: 15 residues. Trimming took 3 bases from V and 2 from J, leaving 14 bases between them.

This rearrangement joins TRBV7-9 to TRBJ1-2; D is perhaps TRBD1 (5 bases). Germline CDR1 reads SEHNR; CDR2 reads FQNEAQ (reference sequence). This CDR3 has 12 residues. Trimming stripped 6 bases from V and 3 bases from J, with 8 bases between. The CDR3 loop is CASSKGDYGYTF. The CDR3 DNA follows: TGTGCCAGCAGTAAAGGGGACTATGGCTACACCTTC. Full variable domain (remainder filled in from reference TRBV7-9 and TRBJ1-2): DTGVSQNPRHKITKRGQNVTFRCDPISEHNRLYWYRQTLGQGPEFLTYFQNEAQLEKSRLLSDRFSAERPKGSFSTLEIQRTEQGDSAMYLCASSKGDYGYTFGSGTRLTVV.

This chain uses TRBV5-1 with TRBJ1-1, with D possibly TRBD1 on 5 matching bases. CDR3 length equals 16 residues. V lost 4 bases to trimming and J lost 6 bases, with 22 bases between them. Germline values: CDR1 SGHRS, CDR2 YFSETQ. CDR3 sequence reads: CASSPDNSLMGPEAFF. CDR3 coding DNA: TGCGCCAGCAGCCCCGACAACAGCCTTATGGGGCCTGAAGCTTTCTTT.

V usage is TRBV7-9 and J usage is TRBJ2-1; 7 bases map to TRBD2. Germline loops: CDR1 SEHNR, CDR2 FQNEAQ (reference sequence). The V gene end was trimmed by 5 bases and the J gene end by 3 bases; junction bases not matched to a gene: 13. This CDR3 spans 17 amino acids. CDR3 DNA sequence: TGTGCCAGCAGCGCAAGCGGACTAGTGGGGCACTACAATGAGCAGTTCTTC. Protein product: CASSASGLVGHYNEQFF.

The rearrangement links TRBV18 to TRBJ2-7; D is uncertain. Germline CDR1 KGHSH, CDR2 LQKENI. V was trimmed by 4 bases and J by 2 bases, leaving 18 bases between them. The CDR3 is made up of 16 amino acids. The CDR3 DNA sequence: TGTGCCAGCTCACTAATCCGTTCGGGTGTTGCCTACGAGCAGTACTTC. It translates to CASSLIRSGVAYEQYF.

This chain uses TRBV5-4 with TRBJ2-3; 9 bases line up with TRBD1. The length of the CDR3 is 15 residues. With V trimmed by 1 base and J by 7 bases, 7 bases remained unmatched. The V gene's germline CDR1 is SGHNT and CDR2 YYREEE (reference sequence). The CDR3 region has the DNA TGTGCCAGCAGCTTGTCTCGGGGGACAGGGAATACGCAGTATTTT. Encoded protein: CASSLSRGTGNTQYF.

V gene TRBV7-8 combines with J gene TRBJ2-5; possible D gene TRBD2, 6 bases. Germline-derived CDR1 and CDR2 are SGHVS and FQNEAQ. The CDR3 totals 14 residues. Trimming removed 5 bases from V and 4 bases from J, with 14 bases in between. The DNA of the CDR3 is TGTGCCAGCAGCACTCCACGGACTACAGAGACCCAGTACTTC. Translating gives CASSTPRTTETQYF.

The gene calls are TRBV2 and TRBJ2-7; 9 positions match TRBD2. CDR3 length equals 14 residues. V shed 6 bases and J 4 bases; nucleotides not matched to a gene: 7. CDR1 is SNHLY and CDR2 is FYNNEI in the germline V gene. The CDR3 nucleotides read TGTGCCAGCAGGTTAGCGGGGGTAACTTACGAGCAGTACTTC. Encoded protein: CASRLAGVTYEQYF.

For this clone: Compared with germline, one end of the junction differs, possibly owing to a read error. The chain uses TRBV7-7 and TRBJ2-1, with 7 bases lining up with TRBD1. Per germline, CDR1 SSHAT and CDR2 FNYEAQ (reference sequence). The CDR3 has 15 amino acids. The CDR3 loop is CASSLGQSGPNEQFF. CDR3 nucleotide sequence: TGTGCTAGCAGCCTGGGACAGTCGGGGCCCAATGAGCAGTTCTTC.

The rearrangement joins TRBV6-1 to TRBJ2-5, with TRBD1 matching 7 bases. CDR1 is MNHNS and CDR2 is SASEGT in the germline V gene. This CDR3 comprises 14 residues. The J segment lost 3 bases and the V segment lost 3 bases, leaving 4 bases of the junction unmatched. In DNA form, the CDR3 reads TGTGCCAGCAGTGAGGGGACAGCCGAAGAGACCCAGTACTTC. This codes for CASSEGTAEETQYF.

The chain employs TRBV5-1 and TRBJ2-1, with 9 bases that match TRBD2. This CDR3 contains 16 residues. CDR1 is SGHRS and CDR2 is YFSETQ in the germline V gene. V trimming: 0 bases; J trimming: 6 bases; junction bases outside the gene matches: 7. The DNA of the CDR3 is TGCGCCAGCAGCTTGGTCCCAGCGGGGGGCTCCAATGAGCAGTTCTTC. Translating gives CASSLVPAGGSNEQFF.

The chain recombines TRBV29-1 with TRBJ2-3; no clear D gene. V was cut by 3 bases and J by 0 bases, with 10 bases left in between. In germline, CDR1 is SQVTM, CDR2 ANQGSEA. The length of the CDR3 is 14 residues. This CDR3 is CSVERLQSTDTQYF. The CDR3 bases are TGCAGCGTTGAGCGTCTACAGAGCACAGATACGCAGTATTTT.

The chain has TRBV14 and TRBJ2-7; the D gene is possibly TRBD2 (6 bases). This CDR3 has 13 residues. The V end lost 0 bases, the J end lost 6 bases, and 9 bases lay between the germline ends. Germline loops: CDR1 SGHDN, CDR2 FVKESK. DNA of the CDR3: TGTGCCAGCAGCCAAGATCGCGGGATCGAGCAGTACTTC. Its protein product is CASSQDRGIEQYF.

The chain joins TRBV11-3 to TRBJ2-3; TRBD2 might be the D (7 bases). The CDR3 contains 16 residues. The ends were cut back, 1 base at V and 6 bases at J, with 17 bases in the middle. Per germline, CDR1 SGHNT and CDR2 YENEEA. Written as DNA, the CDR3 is TGTGCCAGCAGCTTAGGACGGGGGGCCGAGCTGGATACGCAGTATTTT. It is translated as CASSLGRGAELDTQYF.

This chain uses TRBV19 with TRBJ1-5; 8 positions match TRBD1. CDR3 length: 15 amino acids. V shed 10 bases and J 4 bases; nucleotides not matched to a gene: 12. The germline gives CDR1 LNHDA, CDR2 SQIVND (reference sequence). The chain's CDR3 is CATRPGQGGNQPQHF. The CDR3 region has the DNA TGTGCCACCCGCCCTGGACAGGGTGGAAATCAGCCCCAGCATTTT.